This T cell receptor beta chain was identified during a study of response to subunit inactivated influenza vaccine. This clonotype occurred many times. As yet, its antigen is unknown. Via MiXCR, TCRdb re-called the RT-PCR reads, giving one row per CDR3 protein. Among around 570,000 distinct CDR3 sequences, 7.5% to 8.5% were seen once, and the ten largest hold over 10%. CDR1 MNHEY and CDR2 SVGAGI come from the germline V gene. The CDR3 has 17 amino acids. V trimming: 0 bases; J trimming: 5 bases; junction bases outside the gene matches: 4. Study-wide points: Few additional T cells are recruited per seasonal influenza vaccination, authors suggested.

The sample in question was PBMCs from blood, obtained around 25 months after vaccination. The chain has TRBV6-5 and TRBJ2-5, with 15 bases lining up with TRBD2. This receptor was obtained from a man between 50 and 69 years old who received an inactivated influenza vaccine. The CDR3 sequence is CASSYSLGLAGGETQYF. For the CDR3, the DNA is TGTGCCAGCAGTTACTCCCTCGGACTAGCGGGGGGGGAGACCCAGTACTTC.